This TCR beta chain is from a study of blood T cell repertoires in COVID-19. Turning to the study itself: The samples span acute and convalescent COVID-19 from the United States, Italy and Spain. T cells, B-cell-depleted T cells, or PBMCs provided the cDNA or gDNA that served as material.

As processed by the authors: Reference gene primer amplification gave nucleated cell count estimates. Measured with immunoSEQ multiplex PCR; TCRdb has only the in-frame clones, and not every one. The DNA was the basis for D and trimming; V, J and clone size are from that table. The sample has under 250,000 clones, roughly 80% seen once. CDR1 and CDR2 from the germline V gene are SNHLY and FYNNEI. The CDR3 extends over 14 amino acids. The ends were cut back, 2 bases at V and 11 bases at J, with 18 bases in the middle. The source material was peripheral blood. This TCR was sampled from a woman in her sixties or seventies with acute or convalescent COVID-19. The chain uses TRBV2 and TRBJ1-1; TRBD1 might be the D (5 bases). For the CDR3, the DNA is TGTGCCAGCAGTGAAAGGGGTAGGGACTTGCGGGCTTTCTTT. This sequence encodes CASSERGRDLRAFF.